The following is a TCR beta chain sequence with its context. Its antigen is not known. Method: immunoSEQ multiplex PCR; TCRdb's copy keeps in-frame clones and lacks some. The table lists 2 million to 3 million clones, around 94% of them singletons. Germline CDR1 reads MNHEY; CDR2 reads SMNVEV (reference sequence). The CDR3 is 15 residues long. Trimming stripped 4 bases from V and 2 bases from J, with 14 bases between. These data belong to a study of shared clonotypes between healthy human individuals. Study-wide background: Per donor, three plates held CD4 naive cells, three held CD4 memory, two held CD8 naive and one held CD8 memory.

Whole-study results and caveats: The sole specimen, blood, was sampled, and tissue repertoires likely differ.

The V gene is TRBV27, the J gene TRBJ1-2; D unresolved. The sequenced sample consisted of naive CD4+ T cells sorted from blood. This sample's subset: CD45RA+ positively selected. This sequence was found in a man between 18 and 29 years old in good health. CDR3 DNA sequence: TGTGCCAGCAGTTACCTGGGTGGAGGGAACTATGGCTACACCTTC. Its translation is CASSYLGGGNYGYTF.